The next 21 T cell receptor beta chains were all read from a single sample in a study of shared clonotypes between healthy human individuals. The assay was immunoSEQ multiplex PCR, and TCRdb's table has in-frame clones only and misses some. The data show 1 million to 1.2 million clones, roughly 80% seen once. Sequencing input: memory CD4+ T cells from PBMCs. Subset meaning: CD45RA-negative fraction. These receptor sequences come from a man between 18 and 29 years old in good health. Some clones in this sample may be carry-over from other donors' samples.

This sequence joins TRBV14 and TRBJ2-1; 7 nucleotides match TRBD1. Germline-derived CDR1 and CDR2 are SGHDN and FVKESK. With V trimmed by 3 bases and J by 6 bases, 5 bases remained unmatched. The CDR3 contains 14 residues. This CDR3 reads CASSQYRGGNEQFF. The CDR3 DNA is TGTGCCAGCAGCCAGTACAGGGGTGGCAATGAGCAGTTCTTC.

This chain connects TRBV11-3 to TRBJ2-3; 12 bases align to TRBD2. CDR1 is SGHNT, CDR2 YENEEA, per germline. V shed 1 base and J 6 bases; nucleotides not matched to a gene: 2. The CDR3 spans 15 residues. The CDR3 nucleotides are TGTGCCAGCAGCTTAGCAGGACTAGCGGGGGATACGCAGTATTTT. Translating it yields CASSLAGLAGDTQYF.

The chain carries TRBV5-1 and TRBJ2-7; D perhaps matches TRBD2 (6 bases). Germline V gene data show CDR1 as SGHRS and CDR2 as YFSETQ. Deletions cut 2 bases from V and 3 bases from J, with 15 bases between. The CDR3 consists of 15 residues. The CDR3 spells CASSLRSGSNYEQYF. CDR3 DNA: TGCGCCAGCAGCTTAAGATCCGGGAGCAACTACGAGCAGTACTTC.

The genes are TRBV11-2 and TRBJ2-1; tentatively, D is TRBD2 (6 bases). V dropped 5 bases and J dropped 11 bases, with 13 bases sitting between them. CDR1 and CDR2 from the germline V gene are SGHAT and FQNNGV. This CDR3 is built from 12 residues. The CDR3, as DNA: TGTGCCAGCAGCCCGCGGCTAGCGCAGCAGTTCTTC. Translating it yields CASSPRLAQQFF. The full variable domain, rest sourced from reference TRBV11-2 and TRBJ2-1, is EAGVAQSPRYKIIEKRQSVAFWCNPISGHATLYWYQQILGQGPKLLIQFQNNGVVDDSQLPKDRFSAERLKGVDSTLKIQPAKLEDSAVYLCASSPRLAQQFFGPGTRLTVL.

This clone has a single count. CDR3 bases: TGTGCCAGCAGCCCTAGAAGCAATCAGCCCCAGCATTTT. The encoded protein is CASSPRSNQPQHF. The V call is TRBV6-5, the J call TRBJ1-5; unclear D gene. The CDR3 contains 13 residues. The V gene's germline CDR1 is MNHEY and CDR2 SVGAGI. The ends were cut back, 6 bases at V and 1 base at J, with 7 bases in the middle.

The chain has TRBV2 and TRBJ2-3; D uncertain. V was pared by 3 bases and J by 1 base, with 14 bases between. The CDR3 consists of 16 residues. CDR1 is SNHLY, CDR2 FYNNEI, per germline. Here the CDR3 DNA reads TGTGCCAGCAGTGATATAGCAGGCCTCCGCACAGATACGCAGTATTTT. This translates into CASSDIAGLRTDTQYF.

The chain links TRBV7-9 to TRBJ2-5; D perhaps matches TRBD2 (6 bases). The V and J ends lost 1 base and 5 bases respectively, with 8 bases between them. This CDR3 region has 13 residues. The V gene's germline CDR1 is SEHNR and CDR2 FQNEAQ (reference sequence). Here the CDR3 DNA reads TGTGCCAGCAGCTTAGGGGGGGATGAGACCCAGTACTTC. Protein sequence: CASSLGGDETQYF.

The chain uses TRBV29-1 and TRBJ1-2; D gene ambiguous. This CDR3 contains 12 residues. In germline, CDR1 is SQVTM, CDR2 ANQGSEA. The CDR3 region has the DNA TGCAGTGGGAATCTGGGCGACTATGGCTACACCTTC. Amino acids: CSGNLGDYGYTF.

A remark on this clone: Possible read error: a much larger clone is one base away. The identical CDR3 is also encoded by other nucleotide sequences in the sample. The rearrangement links TRBV28 to TRBJ1-4, with a tentative D call TRBD1 (6 bases). The V end lost 6 bases, the J end lost 0 bases, and 11 bases lay between the germline ends. CDR1 and CDR2 (germline): MDHEN, SYDVKM. This CDR3 is 15 amino acids long. DNA for the CDR3: TGTGCCAGCAGCTTAGGGGGGGCAACTAATGAAAAACTGTTTTTT. Translating gives CASSLGGATNEKLFF.

This clone was observed a handful of times. V gene TRBV18 combines with J gene TRBJ1-2; TRBD1 agrees at 7 bases. Germline CDR1 is KGHSH and CDR2 is LQKENI. Unmatched junction bases numbered 10, after V lost 2 bases and J lost 4 bases. The CDR3 runs to 16 residues. In nucleotides, the CDR3 is TGTGCCAGCTCACCAGTGACAGGGCGAGCTGCCTATGGCTACACCTTC. Translation: CASSPVTGRAAYGYTF.

The chain employs TRBV30 and TRBJ2-1; D may be TRBD2 (7 bases). V lost 1 base and J 11 bases, leaving 15 bases between the germline ends. This CDR3 contains 13 residues. From germline, CDR1 is GTSNPN and CDR2 SVGIG (reference sequence). In nucleotides, the CDR3 is TGTGCCTGGAGTGCGATTGGGGGGGGCCAGCAGTTCTTC. This translates into CAWSAIGGGQQFF.

The rearrangement links TRBV2 to TRBJ2-2, with 8 bases aligning to TRBD1. V trimming: 5 bases; J trimming: 4 bases; junction bases outside the gene matches: 6. The germline CDR1 and CDR2 sequences are SNHLY and FYNNEI. The CDR3 length is 15 residues. The CDR3 DNA sequence: TGTGCCAGCAGTACCACAGGGGGTATCACCGGGGAGCTGTTTTTT. It codes for CASSTTGGITGELFF.

As regards this clone: This CDR3 is also generated by other DNA sequences in the sample. This chain connects TRBV20-1 to TRBJ2-5; D is undetermined. CDR1 and CDR2 (germline): DFQATT, SNEGSKA (reference sequence). Between the trimmed V and J ends, which lost 5 bases and 1 base, there was a span of 2 bases. This CDR3 contains 10 residues. CDR3: CSAVQETQYF. CDR3 coding DNA: TGCAGTGCTGTCCAAGAGACCCAGTACTTC.

The rearrangement links TRBV18 to TRBJ2-3; the D gene is possibly TRBD1 (5 bases). The CDR3 totals 17 residues. V lost 0 bases and J 2 bases, leaving 15 bases between the germline ends. The germline V gene has CDR1 KGHSH and CDR2 LQKENI. In nucleotides, the CDR3 is TGTGCCAGCTCACCACCATCGGCCAGGGCAATCACAGATACGCAGTATTTT. It codes for CASSPPSARAITDTQYF.

The chain recombines TRBV19 with TRBJ1-4; 7 positions match TRBD1. The germline CDR1 and CDR2 sequences are LNHDA and SQIVND (reference sequence). This CDR3 is 16 amino acids long. With V trimmed by 5 bases and J by 0 bases, 6 bases remained unmatched. CDR3 in amino acids: CASSDATGATNEKLFF. The CDR3 bases are TGTGCCAGTAGTGACGCCACAGGGGCAACTAATGAAAAACTGTTTTTT.

The chain has TRBV12-2 and TRBJ1-5. TRBV12-2 is a listed pseudogene. The CDR3 runs 16 residues. The DNA for the CDR3 is TGTGCAAGTCGCTTAGCTTCAGGGTCGGGGAATCAGCCCCAGCATTTT. It is translated as CASRLASGSGNQPQHF.

CDR3 protein: CASSLGTPSQETQYF. The CDR3 nucleotides are TGTGCCAGCAGCCTCGGGACTCCATCCCAAGAGACCCAGTACTTC. V gene TRBV9 combines with J gene TRBJ2-5; TRBD2 is a possible D gene (6 bases). V lost 4 bases, J lost 1 base, and 14 bases lay in between. The CDR3 consists of 15 residues. Germline loops: CDR1 SGDLS, CDR2 YYNGEE.

Worth noting for this clone: This CDR3 is also generated by other DNA sequences in the sample. The chain has TRBV2 and TRBJ2-7; D unclear. The CDR3 has 12 amino acids. Germline-derived CDR1 and CDR2 are SNHLY and FYNNEI. V was clipped by 5 bases and J by 3 bases, with 8 bases between them. The CDR3 region is CASSWTSYEQYF. The CDR3 nucleotides read TGTGCCAGCAGTTGGACCAGCTACGAGCAGTACTTC.

The gene calls are TRBV27 and TRBJ2-7, with 10 bases that match TRBD2. There are 16 residues in the CDR3. The junction had 15 bases not matched to a gene; V was cut back by 6 bases and J by 7 bases. Germline CDR1 is MNHEY and CDR2 is SMNVEV (reference sequence). The CDR3 reads CASSPTRAGGPREQYF. CDR3 bases: TGTGCCAGCAGCCCCACGAGAGCGGGAGGGCCGAGGGAGCAGTACTTC.

The V call is TRBV9, the J call TRBJ2-1, with D tentatively TRBD1 or TRBD2 (5 bases each). The CDR3 runs to 16 residues. Trimming pared 0 bases from V and 1 base from J, leaving 11 bases between. Germline-derived CDR1 and CDR2 are SGDLS and YYNGEE. The CDR3 protein is CASSVVPGRSYNEQFF. In DNA form, the CDR3 reads TGTGCCAGCAGCGTAGTCCCAGGGAGATCCTACAATGAGCAGTTCTTC.

This CDR3 reads CASSLNHAYGYTF. CDR3 sequence (DNA): TGTGCCAGCAGTTTAAACCACGCCTATGGCTACACCTTC. The chain has TRBV27 and TRBJ1-2; D unresolved. Germline values: CDR1 MNHEY, CDR2 SMNVEV (reference sequence). V lost 2 bases and J 4 bases, leaving 8 bases between the germline ends. The length of the CDR3 is 13 residues.